The T cell receptor beta chain under discussion was sequenced for a study of blood T cells in healthy people across ages. For the study at large: Template switching recovered approximately one barcoded beta molecule for every two T cells.

Together with a sample-barcoded 5' primer, a J-beta primer mix was included in a second PCR lasting about 7 to 11 cycles. TCRdb ran MiXCR on the 5' RACE reads and lists one entry per CDR3 protein. The table lists 550,000 to 750,000 distinct CDR3 sequences, roughly 21% of them singletons. The CDR3 is 16 residues long. Per the germline V gene, CDR1 is MNHEY and CDR2 is SVGEGT. After removal of 0 bases from V and 7 bases from J, the junction contained 7 bases not matched to a gene. The donors, all healthy, were Caucasians living in Russia, aged about 6 to 100. The authors drew around 11 milliliters of peripheral blood from each donor. No fewer than 6 million PBMCs went into each sample.

J is TRBJ2-1 and V is TRBV6-2 or TRBV6-3, with 9 bases lining up with TRBD2. The sequence derives from a man between 65 and 85 years old in good health. The specimen was blood. CDR3 loop: CASSYSAGGFWNEQFF. CDR3 bases: TGTGCCAGCAGTTACTCGGCGGGAGGGTTTTGGAATGAGCAGTTCTTC.